The clone carrying this T cell receptor beta chain was seen more than once but under ten times. The germline gives CDR1 SGDLS, CDR2 YYNGEE. The V segment lost 4 bases and the J segment 2 bases; nucleotides outside the gene matches: 4. This CDR3 is built from 15 residues. TCRdb reanalysed the 5' RACE reads using MiXCR and keeps one entry per CDR3 protein. The table shows some 62,000 distinct CDR3 sequences, with around a fifth occurring only once. The gene calls are TRBV9 and TRBJ2-5, with 11 positions matching TRBD2. Sequenced material: memory CD4+ T cells sorted from a lymph node. The subset was: memory CD4+ T cells, CD4+CD45RO+CD25-. The clonotype comes from a female donor with breast cancer. In DNA form, the CDR3 reads TGTGCCAGCAGCCGACTAGCGGGAAGGCAAGAGACCCAGTACTTC. This codes for CASSRLAGRQETQYF. Full variable domain (remainder filled in from reference TRBV9 and TRBJ2-5): DSGVTQTPKHLITATGQRVTLRCSPRSGDLSVYWYQQSLDQGLQFLIQYYNGEERAKGNILERFSAQQFPDLHSELNLSSLELGDSALYFCASSRLAGRQETQYFGPGTRLLVL.